Listed below are T cell receptor beta chains from one sample, sequenced in a study of blood T cell repertoires in COVID-19. Only in-frame clones appear in the TCRdb table, and some are missing; sequencing was by immunoSEQ multiplex PCR. The repertoire includes over 95,000 clones, 90% of them detected once, and around 4.5% sits in the top ten. Sequences were obtained from peripheral blood. These receptors all come from a woman between 45 and 60 years old with acute or convalescent COVID-19. The CDR3 runs from the conserved cysteine through the conserved F or W. The D gene is left open where the match is weak. Clone size is given for some rows only: seen once, a few or many times, or a class if the clone is expanded.

d_gene | j_gene | abundance | v_gene | CDR3aa | CDR3nt
NA | TRBJ1-3 | NA | TRBV20-1 | CSASVGNTIYF | TGCAGTGCTAGCGTCGGAAACACCATATATTTT
NA | TRBJ2-3 | NA | TRBV2 | CASSVGLLPDTQYF | TGTGCCAGCAGTGTGGGGCTCTTGCCAGATACGCAGTATTTT
NA | TRBJ2-5 | NA | TRBV2 | CASSESSEGTQYF | TGTGCCAGCAGTGAGAGCAGCGAGGGGACCCAGTACTTC
NA | TRBJ1-2 | NA | TRBV10-3 | CAISVQGMDYTF | TGTGCCATCAGTGTTCAGGGGATGGACTACACCTTC
NA | TRBJ2-2 | NA | TRBV7-9 | CASSLVARANTGELFF | TGTGCCAGCAGCTTAGTCGCGCGTGCGAACACCGGGGAGCTGTTTTTT
NA | TRBJ1-5 | few | TRBV19 | CASSIDRDQPQHF | TGTGCCAGTAGTATAGATCGAGATCAGCCCCAGCATTTT
NA | TRBJ1-2 | NA | TRBV20-1 | CSASVPYGYTF | TGCAGTGCTAGTGTTCCATATGGCTACACCTTC
NA | TRBJ2-7 | NA | TRBV15 | CATSRDGGAYEQYF | TGTGCCACCAGCAGAGACGGAGGGGCCTACGAGCAGTACTTC
TRBD1 | TRBJ2-6 | NA | TRBV27 | CASSFLGTGGSGANVLTF | TGTGCCAGCAGTTTTTTGGGGACAGGGGGCTCTGGGGCCAACGTCCTGACTTTC
TRBD2 | TRBJ2-5 | NA | TRBV6-5 | CASSHREGAQYF | TGTGCCAGCAGTCACCGGGAGGGGGCCCAGTACTTC
NA | TRBJ2-5 | NA | TRBV12-2 | CASRSLRGGRSRKTQYF | TGTGCAAGTCGCTCCTTGAGGGGGGGCCGAAGCAGGAAGACCCAGTACTTC
TRBD1 | TRBJ2-2 | NA | TRBV19 | CATIPGQGYTGELFF | TGTGCCACTATCCCGGGACAGGGTTACACCGGGGAGCTGTTTTTT
TRBD2 | TRBJ2-5 | NA | TRBV7-3 | CASSPGLAGVETQYF | TGTGCCAGCAGCCCCGGACTAGCGGGAGTGGAGACCCAGTACTTC
TRBD1 | TRBJ2-2 | NA | TRBV7-2 | CASSWTGVTNTGELFF | TGTGCCAGCAGTTGGACAGGGGTCACGAACACCGGGGAGCTGTTTTTT
NA | TRBJ1-4 | NA | TRBV6-5 | CASSPLGASEKLFF | TGTGCCAGCAGTCCCTTAGGAGCGAGTGAAAAACTGTTTTTT
NA | TRBJ2-7 | NA | TRBV18 | CASSPRTGISYEQYF | TGTGCCAGCTCACCTAGAACAGGTATCTCCTACGAGCAGTACTTC
TRBD2 | TRBJ2-3 | NA | TRBV5-1 | CASSLGLAIADTQYF | TGCGCCAGCAGCTTGGGACTAGCGATAGCAGATACGCAGTATTTT
TRBD1 | TRBJ2-1 | NA | TRBV2 | CASTLDRGGYNEQFF | TGTGCCAGCACCTTGGACAGGGGAGGGTATAATGAGCAGTTCTTC
TRBD1 | TRBJ2-7 | NA | TRBV10-3 | CAIRQTGAAYEQYF | TGTGCCATCAGACAAACAGGGGCGGCCTACGAGCAGTACTTC
NA | TRBJ2-2 | NA | TRBV7-2 | CASSPLFAGELFF | TGTGCCAGCAGCCCTTTATTTGCCGGGGAGCTGTTTTTT
TRBD1 | TRBJ1-2 | NA | TRBV4-1 | CASTPAGGRYGYTF | TGCGCCAGCACCCCGGCAGGGGGCAGGTATGGCTACACCTTC
NA | TRBJ1-6 | NA | TRBV30 | CAWSVDRISPLHF | TGTGCCTGGAGTGTAGACAGAATTTCACCCCTCCACTTT
TRBD1 | TRBJ1-3 | NA | TRBV6-6 | CASSRRTGALSGNTIYF | TGTGCCAGCAGTCGCCGGACAGGGGCACTCTCTGGAAACACCATATATTTT
NA | TRBJ2-2 | NA | TRBV7-3 | CASTPDSSNTGELFF | TGTGCCAGCACCCCGGACAGTTCGAACACCGGGGAGCTGTTTTTT
NA | TRBJ1-2 | NA | TRBV28 | CASVKGENYGYTF | TGTGCCAGTGTAAAGGGGGAGAACTATGGCTACACCTTC
TRBD1 | TRBJ1-5 | NA | TRBV5-8 | CASSAGQVSNQPQHF | TGTGCCAGCAGCGCTGGACAGGTGAGCAATCAGCCCCAGCATTTT
NA | TRBJ1-1 | NA | TRBV7-9 | CASSLAGDTEAFF | TGTGCCAGCAGCTTAGCGGGCGACACTGAAGCTTTCTTT
NA | TRBJ1-2 | NA | TRBV29-1 | CSVKGGVGYGYTF | TGCAGCGTTAAAGGGGGGGTTGGGTATGGCTACACCTTC
NA | TRBJ1-2 | NA | TRBV28 | CASTLLGSGYTF | TGTGCCAGCACCCTCCTGGGGAGTGGCTACACCTTC
NA | TRBJ1-1 | NA | TRBV6-5 | CASARSVNTEAFF | TGTGCCAGCGCACGATCGGTAAACACTGAAGCTTTCTTT
NA | TRBJ1-4 | NA | TRBV7-2 | CASSLPGHPEVNEKLFF | TGTGCCAGCAGCTTGCCGGGACACCCTGAAGTGAATGAAAAACTGTTTTTT
TRBD1 | TRBJ1-2 | NA | TRBV3-1/TRBV3-2 | CASRLQGAADRGYTF | TGTGCCAGCAGGCTTCAGGGGGCAGCGGATCGTGGCTACACCTTC
TRBD2 | TRBJ2-2 | NA | TRBV6-5 | CASRREREGTGELFF | TGTGCCAGCAGACGGGAGCGGGAGGGAACCGGGGAGCTGTTTTTT
NA | TRBJ1-6 | NA | TRBV19 | CASSETLSSPLHF | TGTGCCAGTAGTGAGACATTAAGTTCACCCCTCCACTTT
TRBD2 | TRBJ2-1 | once | TRBV11-2 | CASSPRTSGTGNEQFF | TGTGCCAGCAGCCCACGGACTAGCGGGACTGGAAATGAGCAGTTCTTC
NA | TRBJ2-5 | NA | TRBV5-4 | CASSLFRETQYF | TGTGCCAGCAGCTTGTTTCGGGAGACCCAGTACTTC
TRBD1 | TRBJ1-1 | once | TRBV19 | CASSIGPGQEAFF | TGTGCCAGTAGTATAGGACCGGGACAGGAAGCTTTCTTT
NA | TRBJ1-3 | once | TRBV7-6 | CASSSLPSGASSGNTIYF | TGTGCCAGCAGCTCCCTCCCGTCTGGAGCGAGCTCTGGAAACACCATATATTTT
TRBD1 | TRBJ1-2 | NA | TRBV28 | CASSILTGGVNGYTF | TGTGCCAGCAGCATCTTGACAGGGGGGGTAAATGGCTACACCTTC
NA | TRBJ1-2 | NA | TRBV5-4 | CASSPGVSLNYGYTF | TGTGCCAGCAGCCCGGGAGTTTCACTTAACTATGGCTACACCTTC
NA | TRBJ1-1 | NA | TRBV7-2 | CASSLGGAGETEAFF | TGTGCCAGCAGCTTAGGGGGCGCAGGGGAGACTGAAGCTTTCTTT
NA | TRBJ1-2 | NA | TRBV29-1 | CSVTEPGASIGYTF | TGCAGCGTTACTGAACCCGGAGCATCTATTGGTTACACCTTC
NA | TRBJ2-5 | NA | TRBV19 | CASSIAGVETQYF | TGTGCCAGTAGTATCGCGGGCGTAGAGACCCAGTACTTC
TRBD1 | TRBJ2-3 | NA | TRBV11-3 | CASSPGDRVSTDTQYF | TGTGCCAGCAGCCCCGGGGACAGGGTTTCGACAGATACGCAGTATTTT
TRBD1 | TRBJ1-1 | few | TRBV18 | CASSPMLGQLNTEAFF | TGTGCCAGCTCACCGATGTTGGGACAGTTGAACACTGAAGCTTTCTTT
TRBD1 | TRBJ1-6 | NA | TRBV3-1/TRBV3-2 | CASSQGDRTRRDSPLHF | TGTGCCAGCAGCCAAGGGGACAGGACGAGACGAGATTCACCCCTCCACTTT
NA | TRBJ2-2 | NA | TRBV27 | CASRPTGSTNTGELFF | TGTGCCAGCAGACCCACAGGGTCTACGAACACCGGGGAGCTGTTTTTT
TRBD2 | TRBJ2-2 | NA | TRBV4-3 | CASSQAGGLTGELFF | TGCGCCAGCAGCCAAGCGGGAGGCCTCACCGGGGAGCTGTTTTTT
NA | TRBJ2-3 | once | TRBV19 | CASSIQGIGTDTQYF | TGTGCCAGTAGTATTCAGGGGATTGGGACAGATACGCAGTATTTT
NA | TRBJ1-3 | once | TRBV19 | CASSIEVAAGNTIYF | TGTGCCAGTAGTATCGAGGTAGCCGCTGGAAACACCATATATTTT
NA | TRBJ1-4 | NA | TRBV7-9 | CASSRRGSNEKLFF | TGTGCCAGCAGCAGGCGGGGGTCGAATGAAAAACTGTTTTTT
NA | TRBJ2-1 | NA | TRBV9 | CASSSQGNSYNEQFF | TGTGCCAGCAGCTCTCAGGGGAACTCCTACAATGAGCAGTTCTTC
NA | TRBJ2-5 | NA | TRBV27 | CASSLFFGSIQETQYF | TGTGCCAGCAGTTTATTCTTTGGTTCTATCCAAGAGACCCAGTACTTC
NA | TRBJ1-2 | NA | TRBV18 | CASSPTGLENYGYTF | TGTGCCAGCTCACCGACAGGACTGGAAAACTATGGCTACACCTTC